What follows are 32 T cell receptor beta chains derived from one specimen sequenced in a study of blood T cells in healthy people across ages (dated by TCRdb to between 2014 and 2017). Libraries were made using 5' RACE. The data were produced on an Illumina HiSeq 2500. A second PCR of about 6 to 11 cycles was run with a J-beta primer mix and a sample-barcoded 5' primer. In TCRdb, the public reads were trimmed at Q25 with fastp and aligned with MiXCR, with productive beta chains retained. Rows merge per CDR3 protein into single entries with the most common DNA and genes. The table for this sample lists about 1.1 million distinct CDR3 sequences; around two fifths of them were counted only once. The top ten hold around 14% of the sample. Input material: blood. All receptors derive from a man younger than 35 in good health.

Points on this clonotype: A junction end diverges from the germline sequence, so it may reflect a read error. This rearrangement joins TRBV10-3 to TRBJ1-1, with D maybe TRBD1 (6 bases). The CDR3 is made up of 14 amino acids. Germline-derived CDR1 and CDR2 are ENHRY and SYGVKD. The CDR3 DNA follows: TGTGCCGTCAGAGGCCGACAGGACGCCACTGAAGCTTTCTTT. Its protein is CAVRGRQDATEAFF.

The chain is built from TRBV24-1 and TRBJ1-2; D not certain. V was shortened by 5 bases and J by 2 bases, with 8 bases between the two germline ends. CDR3 length: 13 residues. Germline CDR1 is KGHDR and CDR2 is SFDVKD. CDR3 sequence (DNA): TGTGCCACCAGTGCGGCGGACAACTATGGCTACACCTTC. This codes for CATSAADNYGYTF.

The V and J genes are TRBV5-1 and TRBJ1-2, with D unresolved. In germline, CDR1 is SGHRS, CDR2 YFSETQ. The V and J ends lost 7 bases and 7 bases respectively, with 20 bases between them. The CDR3 loop spans 14 amino acids. The CDR3 DNA reads TGCGCCAGCTTCACCGGGCTGGGATATGTTGGCTACACCTTC. Translation gives CASFTGLGYVGYTF.

This chain uses TRBV7-2 with TRBJ1-1, with D maybe TRBD1 (6 bases). The V end lost 6 bases, the J end lost 1 base, and 12 bases lay between the germline ends. This CDR3 is 14 amino acids long. Germline loops: CDR1 SGHTA, CDR2 FQGNSA. As DNA, the CDR3 is TGTGCCAGCAGATCCGGACAGCGGAACACTGAAGCTTTCTTT. Translation: CASRSGQRNTEAFF.

The rearrangement joins TRBV12-3 or TRBV12-4 to TRBJ2-7; no definite D call. This CDR3 is 15 amino acids long. V dropped 6 bases and J dropped 7 bases, with 22 bases sitting between them. The CDR3: CASSFQGSAHPEQYF. The CDR3 nucleotides read TGTGCCAGCAGCTTCCAAGGTTCTGCCCATCCTGAGCAGTACTTC.

This CDR3 is CSVSGPSGNTIYF. CDR3 sequence (DNA): TGCAGTGTTTCTGGACCCTCTGGAAACACCATATATTTT. V is TRBV20-1 and J is TRBJ1-3; no clear D. V lost 7 bases and J lost 0, with 10 bases in between. Germline V gene lookup returns CDR1 DFQATT and CDR2 SNEGSKA (reference sequence). The CDR3 covers 13 residues.

This clonotype has a handful of counts. The CDR3 bases are TGCAGTGGAAACCACAAAGCAGTGGGCTACACCTTC. Its protein product is CSGNHKAVGYTF. The chain employs TRBV20-1 and TRBJ1-2; D not resolved. The CDR3 is 12 residues long. V was trimmed by 7 bases and J by 8 bases, leaving 17 bases between them. Germline V gene lookup returns CDR1 DFQATT and CDR2 SNEGSKA (reference sequence).

This clonotype came up a few times. This CDR3 reads CSVEERGAYNEQFF. CDR3 coding DNA: TGCAGCGTTGAAGAGCGGGGGGCCTACAATGAGCAGTTCTTC. The chain uses TRBV29-1 and TRBJ2-1; TRBD2 agrees at 8 bases. J gave up 2 bases and V 0 bases, and 0 bases lay outside the gene matches. The CDR3 spans 14 residues. The germline gives CDR1 SQVTM, CDR2 ANQGSEA.

The J gene is TRBJ2-2, the V gene TRBV4-3, with a tentative D call TRBD2 (6 bases). CDR3 length: 16 residues. Germline V gene lookup returns CDR1 LGHNA and CDR2 YSLEER. V shed 4 bases and J shed 1 base, with 13 bases lying between them. This chain's CDR3 is CASSRRLDLNTGELFF. CDR3 DNA: TGCGCCAGCAGCCGTCGACTAGATCTGAACACCGGGGAGCTGTTTTTT.

The chain employs TRBV13 and TRBJ2-3; 9 bases are a match to TRBD2. The CDR3 extends over 16 amino acids. CDR1 PRHDT and CDR2 FYEKMQ come from the germline V gene (reference sequence). V gave up 5 bases and J gave up 8 bases; unmatched junction bases: 14. As DNA, the CDR3 is TGTGCCAGCAGCCCCCCGGGATTGCGGGGGGGCCTTACGCAGTATTTT. As protein: CASSPPGLRGGLTQYF.

The chain joins TRBV4-3 to TRBJ1-2, with TRBD1 as a possible D gene (6 bases). This CDR3 has 15 amino acids. The V and J ends lost 3 bases and 6 bases respectively, with 17 bases between them. CDR1 is LGHNA, CDR2 YSLEER, per germline. The CDR3 DNA is TGCGCCAGCAGCCAGGGGGGCAGGGTAGTAAATGGCTACACCTTC. It translates to CASSQGGRVVNGYTF.

The chain has TRBV28 and TRBJ1-2; D gene uncertain. Trimming shortened V by 7 bases and J by 3 bases, and 6 bases separated the two germline ends. Germline lookup yields CDR1 MDHEN and CDR2 SYDVKM. CDR3 size: 11 residues. The CDR3 protein is CASNSYYGYTF. The DNA for the CDR3 is TGTGCCAGCAACAGTTACTATGGCTACACCTTC.

The chain recombines TRBV28 with TRBJ2-1; tentatively, D is TRBD1 (5 bases). The CDR3 contains 13 residues. V was clipped by 7 bases and J by 5 bases, with 12 bases between them. Germline lookup yields CDR1 MDHEN and CDR2 SYDVKM. This chain's CDR3 is CASTIRQNNEQFF. In nucleotides, the CDR3 is TGTGCCAGCACCATCAGACAGAACAATGAGCAGTTCTTC.

This clonotype was observed a few times. The V call is TRBV9, the J call TRBJ1-4, with D possibly being TRBD1 (5 bases). Germline V CDR1 and CDR2: SGDLS, YYNGEE. The length of the CDR3 is 14 residues. The germline V and J ends were trimmed by 4 bases and 6 bases, with 13 bases remaining between them. In DNA, the CDR3 is TGTGCCAGCAGCTCAAACAGAGGGGATGAAAAACTGTTTTTT. This gives the protein CASSSNRGDEKLFF.

This clonotype appeared a few times. The rearrangement joins TRBV5-1 to TRBJ1-1; 9 bases line up with TRBD1. The J segment lost 0 bases and the V segment lost 3 bases, leaving 6 bases of the junction unmatched. Germline V gene sequence: CDR1 SGHRS, CDR2 YFSETQ. The CDR3 contains 16 residues. Here the CDR3 DNA reads TGCGCCAGCAGCTACGGACAGGGGCTGATGAACACTGAAGCTTTCTTT. It yields the protein CASSYGQGLMNTEAFF.

The rearrangement joins TRBV12-3 or TRBV12-4 to TRBJ1-1; D call uncertain. This CDR3 has 12 residues. Trimming stripped 5 bases from V and 2 bases from J, with 6 bases between. The CDR3 is CASSADNTEAFF. The CDR3 DNA reads TGTGCCAGCAGTGCAGACAACACTGAAGCTTTCTTT.

This clonotype was seen a handful of times. The CDR3 loop reads CASSSRLSYGYTF. For the CDR3, the DNA is TGTGCCAGCAGTTCAAGACTGAGCTATGGCTACACCTTC. This chain links TRBV6-5 with TRBJ1-2; D gene unclear. The CDR3 consists of 13 residues. V lost 4 bases and J 4 bases, leaving 10 bases between the germline ends. The germline V gene encodes CDR1 MNHEY and CDR2 SVGAGI.

This clonotype has a handful of counts. The chain uses TRBV5-6 and TRBJ1-2; 7 bases map to TRBD1. Germline values: CDR1 SGHDT, CDR2 YYEEEE. This CDR3 is built from 15 residues. The junction had 7 bases not matched to a gene; V was cut back by 3 bases and J by 2 bases. In nucleotides, the CDR3 is TGTGCCAGCAGCTCCACAGGGGACTACAACTATGGCTACACCTTC. This sequence encodes CASSSTGDYNYGYTF.

This clonotype was found a few times. This rearrangement joins TRBV12-3 or TRBV12-4 to TRBJ1-4; possible D gene TRBD1, 5 bases. Deletions cut 6 bases from V and 4 bases from J, with 15 bases between. The CDR3 spans 15 residues. CDR3 loop: CASRDGDGGNEKLFF. CDR3 in DNA: TGTGCCAGCAGGGATGGGGACGGGGGTAATGAAAAACTGTTTTTT.

The chain combines TRBV6-5 with TRBJ1-1; no firm D call. CDR3 size: 15 residues. Germline V lookup: CDR1 MNHEY, CDR2 SVGAGI. Trimming shortened V by 0 bases and J by 5 bases, and 13 bases separated the two germline ends. The CDR3 is CASSYSIEGGTEAFF. CDR3 DNA: TGTGCCAGCAGTTACTCGATAGAGGGCGGGACTGAAGCTTTCTTT.

The CDR3: CSARVSGHSSETQYF. CDR3 in DNA: TGCAGTGCTAGAGTTTCGGGACATTCATCGGAGACCCAGTACTTC. The V and J genes are TRBV20-1 and TRBJ2-7; a weak D match, TRBD1 (6 bases). The assigned J gene may be wrong: the sequence end matches TRBJ2-5 better. Germline loops: CDR1 DFQATT, CDR2 SNEGSKA (reference sequence). The CDR3 sequence is 15 residues long.

This clonotype was detected a few times. J is TRBJ1-2 and V is TRBV10-3; D is perhaps TRBD1 (5 bases). This CDR3 is 18 amino acids long. Germline V gene data show CDR1 as ENHRY and CDR2 as SYGVKD. V lost 3 bases and J lost 2, with 22 bases in between. The DNA for the CDR3 is TGTGCCATCAGTGACCTCCCCTTCCAGGGTGGGGCGAACTATGGCTACACCTTC. Translation: CAISDLPFQGGANYGYTF.

This clonotype was seen a handful of times. The V gene is TRBV12-3 or TRBV12-4, the J gene TRBJ1-1; D possibly corresponds to TRBD1 (5 bases). Trimming took off 2 bases at V and 0 bases at J, with 13 bases between the two ends. There are 16 residues in the CDR3. The CDR3 spells CASSLIGGGMNTEAFF. CDR3 bases: TGTGCCAGCAGTTTAATAGGTGGGGGGATGAACACTGAAGCTTTCTTT.

The CDR3 nucleotides are TGCGCCAGCAGCCAAGGCCCGAGTACTAGCGGGGGTGAGCAGTACTTC. As protein: CASSQGPSTSGGEQYF. V usage is TRBV4-1 and J usage is TRBJ2-5, with TRBD2 matching over 11 bases. Losses at the gene ends were 1 base for V and 11 bases for J; bases not matched to a gene: 12. This CDR3 is 16 amino acids long. CDR1 is MGHRA, CDR2 YSYEKL, per germline.

The V call is TRBV7-3, the J call TRBJ2-2; possible D gene TRBD2, 5 bases. Trimming shortened V by 10 bases and J by 1 base, and 13 bases separated the two germline ends. CDR3 length: 14 amino acids. CDR1 and CDR2 from the germline V gene are SGHTA and FQGTGA. Here the CDR3 DNA reads TGTGCCACCGCAGCTAGCTGGAACACCGGGGAGCTGTTTTTT. Translated: CATAASWNTGELFF.

Only a few counts were recorded for this clonotype. The rearrangement joins TRBV7-9 to TRBJ2-3; no clear D gene. Germline CDR1 SEHNR, CDR2 FQNEAQ (reference sequence). Trimming removed 4 bases from V and 1 base from J, with 12 bases in between. CDR3 size: 15 residues. The CDR3 sequence: CASSYGPTGTDTQYF. In DNA form, the CDR3 reads TGTGCCAGCAGCTACGGACCGACGGGCACAGATACGCAGTATTTT.

V gene TRBV5-1 combines with J gene TRBJ2-1; no reliable D call. The ends were cut back, 6 bases at V and 0 bases at J, with 10 bases in the middle. The germline V gene has CDR1 SGHRS and CDR2 YFSETQ. The CDR3 runs to 14 residues. CDR3 bases: TGCGCCAGCACCGGCCTGAGCTCCTACAATGAGCAGTTCTTC. Translation: CASTGLSSYNEQFF.

The chain employs TRBV30 and TRBJ1-5; D is unclear. CDR3 length: 15 amino acids. Germline V CDR1 and CDR2: GTSNPN, SVGIG (reference sequence). Trimming removed 0 bases from V and 6 bases from J, with 15 bases in between. CDR3 bases: TGTGCCTGGAGTGTACCCACGGTGGTCGGTCAGCCCCAGCATTTT. Translated, it gives CAWSVPTVVGQPQHF.

This CDR3 is CASSLGLPSGGTYNEQFF. The CDR3 coding sequence is TGTGCCAGCAGTTTAGGGTTACCGAGCGGGGGAACCTACAATGAGCAGTTCTTC. V and J are TRBV27 and TRBJ2-1; TRBD2 matches 8 bases. The ends lost 2 bases at V and 2 bases at J; junction bases unmatched: 11. This CDR3 spans 18 amino acids. The germline CDR1 and CDR2 sequences are MNHEY and SMNVEV (reference sequence).

This clonotype has just a few counts. The chain links TRBV4-3 to TRBJ1-5; 9 nucleotides match TRBD1. Per the germline V gene, CDR1 is LGHNA and CDR2 is YSLEER. This CDR3 has 16 amino acids. V was clipped by 6 bases and J by 4 bases; unmatched bases: 10. This CDR3 is CASSRSSGQGNQPQHF. CDR3 nucleotides: TGCGCCAGCAGTCGTTCTTCGGGACAGGGTAATCAGCCCCAGCATTTT.

This clonotype was seen more than once but under ten times. The chain uses TRBV3-1 and TRBJ2-1, with D perhaps TRBD2 (6 bases). The CDR3 has 17 residues. Looked up from germline, CDR1 is LGHDT and CDR2 is YNNKEL (reference sequence). V was clipped by 3 bases and J by 0 bases, with 15 bases between them. The CDR3 region has the DNA TGTGCCAGCAGCCAGAGGGGCGGGGTGAGCTCCTACAATGAGCAGTTCTTC. As protein: CASSQRGGVSSYNEQFF.

Only a few counts were recorded for this clonotype. This chain links TRBV7-2 with TRBJ2-3; possibly TRBD1 or TRBD2 for D (5 bases each). CDR1 is SGHTA and CDR2 is FQGNSA in the germline V gene. The CDR3 runs to 15 residues. The ends were cut back, 5 bases at V and 1 base at J, with 13 bases in the middle. DNA of the CDR3: TGTGCCAGCAGCCACCGGGACCTCCGCACAGATACGCAGTATTTT. This translates into CASSHRDLRTDTQYF.